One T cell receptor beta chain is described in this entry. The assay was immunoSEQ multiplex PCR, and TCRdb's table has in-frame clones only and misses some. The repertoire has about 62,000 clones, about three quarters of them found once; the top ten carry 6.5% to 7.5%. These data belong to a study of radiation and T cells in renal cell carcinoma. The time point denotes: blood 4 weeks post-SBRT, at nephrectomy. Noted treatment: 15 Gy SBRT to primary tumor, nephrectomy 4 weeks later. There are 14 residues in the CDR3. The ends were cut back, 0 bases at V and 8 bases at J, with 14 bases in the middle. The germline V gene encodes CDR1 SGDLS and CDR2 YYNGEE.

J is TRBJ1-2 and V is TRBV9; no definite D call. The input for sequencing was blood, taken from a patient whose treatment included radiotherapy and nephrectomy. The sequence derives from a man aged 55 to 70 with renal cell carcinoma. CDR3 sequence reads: CASSVDIDSKGYTF. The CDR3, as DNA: TGTGCCAGCAGCGTAGACATTGACTCGAAAGGCTACACCTTC.